The table lists the clone carrying this T cell receptor (beta chain) with a few counts. The data were taken from a study of T cells after yellow fever vaccination. TCRdb reanalysed the 5' RACE reads using MiXCR and keeps one entry per CDR3 protein. The data hold approximately 350,000 distinct CDR3 sequences, with 11% observed a single time. The CDR3 consists of 16 residues. CDR1 LGHDT and CDR2 YNNKEL come from the germline V gene (reference sequence). V was trimmed by 4 bases and J by 1 base, leaving 15 bases between them. The sequences come from PBMCs, collected on the day of the first yellow fever vaccination. J is TRBJ2-3 and V is TRBV3-1; TRBD1 or TRBD2 may be the D gene (5 bases each). This TCR derives from a man aged 18 to 30 who received the YFV17D yellow fever vaccine. The CDR3 is CASSPNKRGGTDTQYF. DNA of the CDR3: TGTGCCAGCAGCCCCAACAAGAGGGGCGGCACAGATACGCAGTATTTT.